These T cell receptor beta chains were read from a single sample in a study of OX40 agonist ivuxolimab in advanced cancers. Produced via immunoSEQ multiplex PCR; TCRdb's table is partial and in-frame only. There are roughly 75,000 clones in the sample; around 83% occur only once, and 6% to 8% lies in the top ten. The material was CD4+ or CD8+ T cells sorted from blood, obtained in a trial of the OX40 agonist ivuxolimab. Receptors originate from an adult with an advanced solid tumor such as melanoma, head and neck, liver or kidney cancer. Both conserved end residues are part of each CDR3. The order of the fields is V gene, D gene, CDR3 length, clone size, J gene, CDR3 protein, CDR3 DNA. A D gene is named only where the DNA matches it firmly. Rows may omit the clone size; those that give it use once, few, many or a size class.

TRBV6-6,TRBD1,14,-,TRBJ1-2,CASSPWDSPYGYTF,TGTGCCAGCAGTCCCTGGGACAGCCCCTATGGCTACACCTTC
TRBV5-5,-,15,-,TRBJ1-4,CASSGVGQINEKLFF,TGTGCCAGCAGCGGCGTCGGACAGATCAATGAAAAACTGTTTTTT
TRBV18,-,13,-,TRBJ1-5,CASSPGSDQPQHF,TGTGCCAGCTCACCAGGGAGTGATCAGCCCCAGCATTTT
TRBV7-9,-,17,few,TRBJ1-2,CASSRLGGGKSGYGYTF,TGTGCCAGCAGCCGCTTAGGAGGGGGGAAATCGGGCTATGGCTACACCTTC
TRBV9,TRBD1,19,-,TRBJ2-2,CASSLPRDRGSGGTGELFF,TGTGCCAGCAGCTTACCCCGGGACAGGGGAAGTGGGGGCACCGGGGAGCTGTTTTTT
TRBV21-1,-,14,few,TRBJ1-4,CATYLPGVNEKLFF,TGTGCCACCTATTTACCAGGGGTGAATGAAAAACTGTTTTTT
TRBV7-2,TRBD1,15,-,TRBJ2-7,CASSPLGTDRNEQYF,TGTGCCAGCAGCCCCTTAGGGACAGACCGTAACGAGCAGTACTTC
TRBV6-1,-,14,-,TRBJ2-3,CASSEGEGADTQYF,TGTGCCAGCAGTGAGGGGGAGGGGGCAGATACGCAGTATTTT
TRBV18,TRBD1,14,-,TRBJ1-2,CASSLRTGDYGYTF,TGTGCCAGCTCTCTGAGGACAGGGGACTATGGCTACACCTTC
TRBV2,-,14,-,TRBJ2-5,CASKDRRDKETQYF,TGTGCCAGCAAGGACAGGCGGGATAAAGAGACCCAGTACTTC
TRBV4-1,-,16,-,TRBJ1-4,CASSPHVGPTNEKLFF,TGCGCCAGCAGCCCTCACGTGGGACCAACTAATGAAAAACTGTTTTTT
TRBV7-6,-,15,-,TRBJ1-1,CASSLEDGGHTEAFF,TGTGCCAGCAGCTTGGAGGACGGCGGGCACACTGAAGCTTTCTTT
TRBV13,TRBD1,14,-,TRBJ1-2,CASSTSTGNYGYTF,TGTGCCAGCAGCACATCGACAGGGAACTATGGCTACACCTTC
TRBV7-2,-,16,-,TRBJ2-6,CASSQAGGLGANVLTF,TGTGCCAGCAGCCAGGCAGGGGGGCTTGGGGCCAACGTCCTGACTTTC
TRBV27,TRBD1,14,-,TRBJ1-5,CASSQTGGHQPQHF,TGTGCCAGCTCCCAAACAGGGGGACATCAGCCCCAGCATTTT
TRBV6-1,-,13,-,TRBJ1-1,CASSSLSSIEAFF,TGTGCCAGCAGTTCCCTATCCTCCATTGAAGCTTTCTTT
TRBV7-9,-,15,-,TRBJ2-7,CASRPWSSPTYEQYF,TGTGCCAGCAGACCTTGGTCATCCCCGACCTACGAGCAGTACTTC
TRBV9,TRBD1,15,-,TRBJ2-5,CASSVDRGRGETQYF,TGTGCCAGCAGCGTTGACAGGGGGCGCGGAGAGACCCAGTACTTC
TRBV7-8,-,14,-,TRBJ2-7,CASSLDSQSYEQYF,TGTGCCAGCAGCTTAGACTCGCAATCCTACGAGCAGTACTTC
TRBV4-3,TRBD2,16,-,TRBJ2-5,CASSPSGGGGAETQYF,TGCGCCAGCAGCCCCTCGGGAGGAGGAGGGGCGGAGACCCAGTACTTC
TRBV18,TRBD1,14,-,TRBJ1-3,CASSPGTGGNTIYF,TGTGCCAGCTCACCCGGGACAGGGGGAAACACCATATATTTT
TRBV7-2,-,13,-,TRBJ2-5,CASSKGVWETQYF,TGTGCCAGCAGCAAGGGAGTTTGGGAGACCCAGTACTTC
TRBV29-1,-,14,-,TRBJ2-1,CSADAGAQSDEQFF,TGCAGCGCCGACGCAGGGGCTCAGAGCGATGAGCAGTTCTTC
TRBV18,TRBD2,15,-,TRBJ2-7,CASSPTSGSVYEQYF,TGTGCCAGCTCGCCGACTAGCGGGAGTGTCTACGAGCAGTACTTC
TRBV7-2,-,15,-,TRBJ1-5,CASSLVGGSNQPQHF,TGTGCCAGCAGCTTAGTGGGGGGGAGCAATCAGCCCCAGCATTTT
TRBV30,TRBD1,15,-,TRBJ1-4,CAWSINRGTSEKLFF,TGTGCCTGGAGTATAAACAGGGGGACTAGTGAAAAACTGTTTTTT
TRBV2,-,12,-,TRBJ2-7,CASFGGSYEQYF,TGTGCCAGCTTCGGGGGCTCCTACGAGCAGTACTTC
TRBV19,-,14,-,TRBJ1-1,CASSVDWTGTEAFF,TGTGCCAGTAGTGTGGACTGGACTGGCACTGAAGCTTTCTTT
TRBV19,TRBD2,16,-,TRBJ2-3,CASSRAGGSSTDTQYF,TGTGCCAGTAGTAGAGCGGGAGGGTCTAGCACAGATACGCAGTATTTT
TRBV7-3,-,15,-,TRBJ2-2,CASSLMSRGTGELFF,TGTGCCAGCAGCTTAATGAGCAGGGGCACCGGGGAGCTGTTTTTT
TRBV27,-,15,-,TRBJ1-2,CASSNFGQTNYGYTF,TGTGCCAGCAGCAATTTCGGACAGACTAACTATGGCTACACCTTC
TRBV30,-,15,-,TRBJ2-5,CACQKWGGLKETQYF,TGTGCCTGCCAAAAGTGGGGGGGCCTCAAAGAGACCCAGTACTTC
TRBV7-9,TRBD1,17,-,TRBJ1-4,CASSLETGGLRDEKLFF,TGTGCCAGCAGCTTAGAGACAGGGGGCCTGAGGGATGAAAAACTGTTTTTT
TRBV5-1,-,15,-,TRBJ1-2,CASSLGQEKSYGYTF,TGCGCCAGCAGCTTGGGACAGGAGAAATCCTATGGCTACACCTTC
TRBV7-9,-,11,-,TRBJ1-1,CASSSSGEAFF,TGTGCCAGCAGCTCCTCGGGTGAAGCTTTCTTT
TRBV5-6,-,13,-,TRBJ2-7,CASSLYPKYEQYF,TGTGCCAGCAGCTTGTACCCTAAGTACGAGCAGTACTTC
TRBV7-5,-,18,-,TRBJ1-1,CARSFPRGRGHLGTEAFF,TGTGCCAGAAGCTTCCCCCGTGGCAGGGGGCATTTGGGAACTGAAGCTTTCTTT
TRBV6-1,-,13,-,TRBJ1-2,CASRGDTRVGYTF,TGTGCCAGCAGGGGGGACACTCGGGTCGGCTACACCTTC
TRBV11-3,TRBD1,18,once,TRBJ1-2,CASSLEVGTGVLEDGYTF,TGTGCCAGCAGCTTAGAAGTTGGCACAGGGGTTTTAGAGGATGGCTACACCTTC
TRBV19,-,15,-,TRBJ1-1,CASSITGTGNTEAFF,TGTGCCAGTAGTATAACCGGGACCGGGAACACTGAAGCTTTCTTT
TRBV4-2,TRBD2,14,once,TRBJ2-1,CASSQDWTSNEQFF,TGTGCCAGCAGCCAAGATTGGACTAGCAATGAGCAGTTCTTC
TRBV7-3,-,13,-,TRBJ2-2,CASSQSLTGELFF,TGTGCCAGCAGTCAGTCGCTCACCGGGGAGCTGTTTTTT
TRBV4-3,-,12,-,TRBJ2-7,CASSQDGVAQYF,TGCGCCAGCAGCCAAGATGGGGTAGCGCAGTACTTC
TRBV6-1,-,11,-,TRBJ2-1,CASTGMYEQFF,TGTGCCAGTACAGGGATGTATGAGCAGTTCTTC
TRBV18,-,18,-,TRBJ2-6,CASSSQGGFISGANVLTF,TGTGCCAGCTCATCCCAGGGCGGATTTATCTCTGGGGCCAACGTCCTGACTTTC
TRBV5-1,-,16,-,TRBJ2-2,CASSPRTDSNTGELFF,TGCGCCAGCAGCCCCCGTACAGATTCGAACACCGGGGAGCTGTTTTTT
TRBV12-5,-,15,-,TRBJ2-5,CASGLVVRGQGTQYF,TGTGCTAGTGGTTTGGTAGTAAGGGGCCAAGGGACCCAGTACTTC
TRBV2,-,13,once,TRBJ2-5,CASSASPGGTQYF,TGTGCCAGCTCCGCGTCCCCGGGCGGGACCCAGTACTTC
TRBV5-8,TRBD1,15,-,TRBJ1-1,CASSFYRGLNTEAFF,TGTGCCAGCAGCTTCTACAGGGGATTGAACACTGAAGCTTTCTTT
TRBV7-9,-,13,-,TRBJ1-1,CASSSRWDFEAFF,TGTGCCAGCAGCTCTAGATGGGATTTTGAAGCTTTCTTT
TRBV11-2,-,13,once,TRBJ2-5,CASSFGTQETQYF,TGTGCCAGCAGCTTCGGGACCCAAGAGACCCAGTACTTC
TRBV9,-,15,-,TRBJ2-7,CASSARQAPKDEQYF,TGTGCCAGCAGCGCCAGACAGGCCCCTAAGGACGAGCAGTACTTC
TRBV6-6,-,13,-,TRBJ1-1,CASSPLQGGEAFF,TGTGCCAGCAGTCCTTTACAGGGAGGTGAAGCTTTCTTT
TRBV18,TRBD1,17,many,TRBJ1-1,CASSPEERGRVNTEAFF,TGTGCCAGCTCACCAGAGGAAAGGGGGCGCGTGAACACTGAAGCTTTCTTT
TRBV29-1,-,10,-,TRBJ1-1,CSVRDAEAFF,TGCAGCGTTCGGGACGCAGAAGCTTTCTTT
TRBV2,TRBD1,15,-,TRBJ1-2,CASRGVGTGNYGYTF,TGTGCCAGCAGGGGCGTAGGGACAGGAAACTATGGCTACACCTTC
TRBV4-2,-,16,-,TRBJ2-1,CASSQDAGTVDNEQFF,TGTGCCAGCAGCCAAGATGCCGGGACGGTAGACAATGAGCAGTTCTTC